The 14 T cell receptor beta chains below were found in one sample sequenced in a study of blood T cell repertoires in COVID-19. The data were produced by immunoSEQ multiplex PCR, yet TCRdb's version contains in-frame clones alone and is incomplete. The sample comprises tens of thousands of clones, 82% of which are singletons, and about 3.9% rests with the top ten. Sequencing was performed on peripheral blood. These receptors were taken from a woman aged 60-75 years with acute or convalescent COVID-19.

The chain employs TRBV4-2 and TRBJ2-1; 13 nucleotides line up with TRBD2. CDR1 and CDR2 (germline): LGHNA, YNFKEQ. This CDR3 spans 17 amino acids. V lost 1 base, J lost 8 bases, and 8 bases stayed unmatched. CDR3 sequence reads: CASSQAGTGTSGDEQFF. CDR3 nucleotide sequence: TGTGCCAGCAGCCAAGCGGGTACCGGGACTAGCGGGGATGAGCAGTTCTTC.

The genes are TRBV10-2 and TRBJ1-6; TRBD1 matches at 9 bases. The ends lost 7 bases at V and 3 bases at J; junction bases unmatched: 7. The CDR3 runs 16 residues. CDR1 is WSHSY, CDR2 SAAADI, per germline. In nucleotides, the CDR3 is TGCGCCAGCACTAGGACAGGGGCAAACTATAATTCACCCCTCCACTTT. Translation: CASTRTGANYNSPLHF.

The DNA for the CDR3 is TGTGCCACCAGTGCCCCAGGGGGTCAGCCCCAGCATTTT. This encodes CATSAPGGQPQHF. The chain carries TRBV24-1 and TRBJ1-5; 7 nucleotides line up with TRBD1. The CDR3 consists of 13 residues. V trimming: 5 bases; J trimming: 6 bases; junction bases outside the gene matches: 3. Per the germline V gene, CDR1 is KGHDR and CDR2 is SFDVKD.

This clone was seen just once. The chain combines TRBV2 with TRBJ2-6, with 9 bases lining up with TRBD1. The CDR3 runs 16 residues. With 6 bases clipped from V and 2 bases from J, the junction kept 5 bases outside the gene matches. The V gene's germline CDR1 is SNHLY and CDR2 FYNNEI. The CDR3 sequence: CASRRNRGPGANVLTF. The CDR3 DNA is TGTGCCAGCAGGCGCAACAGGGGGCCTGGGGCCAACGTCCTGACTTTC.

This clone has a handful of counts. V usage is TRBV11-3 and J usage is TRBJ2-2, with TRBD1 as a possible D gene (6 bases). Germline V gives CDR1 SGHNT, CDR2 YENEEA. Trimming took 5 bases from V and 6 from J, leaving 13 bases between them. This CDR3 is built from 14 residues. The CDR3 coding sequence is TGTGCCAGCAGCGTGGCAGGGGACGCCGGGGAGCTGTTTTTT. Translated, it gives CASSVAGDAGELFF. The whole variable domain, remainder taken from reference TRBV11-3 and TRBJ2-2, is EAGVVQSPRYKIIEKKQPVAFWCNPISGHNTLYWYLQNLGQGPELLIRYENEEAVDDSQLPKDRFSAERLKGVDSTLKIQPAELGDSAVYLCASSVAGDAGELFFGEGSRLTVL.

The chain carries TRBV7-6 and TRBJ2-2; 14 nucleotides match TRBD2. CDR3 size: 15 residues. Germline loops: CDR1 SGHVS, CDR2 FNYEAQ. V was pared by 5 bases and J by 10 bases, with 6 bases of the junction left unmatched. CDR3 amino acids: CASSPGLAGGSELFF. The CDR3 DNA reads TGTGCCAGCAGCCCCGGACTAGCGGGGGGTTCGGAGCTGTTTTTT.

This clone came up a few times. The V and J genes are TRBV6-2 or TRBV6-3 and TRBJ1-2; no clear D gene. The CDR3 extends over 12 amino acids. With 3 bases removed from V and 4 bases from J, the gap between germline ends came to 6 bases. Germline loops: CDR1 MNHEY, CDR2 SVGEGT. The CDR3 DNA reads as TGTGCCAGCAGTTATGGAGGCTATGGCTACACCTTC. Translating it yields CASSYGGYGYTF.

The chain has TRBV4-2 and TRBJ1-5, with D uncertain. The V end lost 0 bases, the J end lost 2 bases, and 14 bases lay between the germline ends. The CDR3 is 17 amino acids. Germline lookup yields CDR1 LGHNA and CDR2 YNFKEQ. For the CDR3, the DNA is TGTGCCAGCAGCCAAGATCGGCCGGGATCGGGCAATCAGCCCCAGCATTTT. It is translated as CASSQDRPGSGNQPQHF.

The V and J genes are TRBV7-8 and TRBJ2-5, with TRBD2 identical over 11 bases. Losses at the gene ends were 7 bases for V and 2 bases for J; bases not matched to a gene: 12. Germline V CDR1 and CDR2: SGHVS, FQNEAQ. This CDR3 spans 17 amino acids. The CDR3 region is CASTLGASGRTQETQYF. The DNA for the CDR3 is TGTGCCAGCACCCTCGGGGCTAGCGGGAGGACTCAAGAGACCCAGTACTTC.

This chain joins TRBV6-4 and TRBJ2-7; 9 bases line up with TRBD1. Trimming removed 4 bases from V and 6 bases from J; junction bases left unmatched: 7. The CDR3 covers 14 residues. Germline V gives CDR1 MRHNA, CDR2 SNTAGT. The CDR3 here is CASSAGTGIGEQYF. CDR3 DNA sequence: TGTGCCAGCAGTGCGGGGACAGGGATTGGCGAGCAGTACTTC.

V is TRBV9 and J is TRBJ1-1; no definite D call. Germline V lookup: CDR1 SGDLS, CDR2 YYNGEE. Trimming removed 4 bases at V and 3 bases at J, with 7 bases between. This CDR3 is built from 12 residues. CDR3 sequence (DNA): TGTGCCAGCAGCCCCGGTCACACTGAAGCTTTCTTT. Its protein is CASSPGHTEAFF.

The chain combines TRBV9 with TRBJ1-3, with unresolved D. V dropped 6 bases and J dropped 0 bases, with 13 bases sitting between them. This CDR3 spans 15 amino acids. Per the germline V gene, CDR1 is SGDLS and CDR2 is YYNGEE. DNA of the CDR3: TGTGCCAGCACTAGATCGGGGATCTCTGGAAACACCATATATTTT. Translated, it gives CASTRSGISGNTIYF.

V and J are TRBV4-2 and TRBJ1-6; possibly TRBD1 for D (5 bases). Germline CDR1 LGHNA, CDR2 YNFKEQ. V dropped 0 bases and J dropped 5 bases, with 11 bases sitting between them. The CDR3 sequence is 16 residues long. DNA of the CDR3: TGTGCCAGCAGCCAAGATCAGGGCAGGAATAATTCACCCCTCCACTTT. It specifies CASSQDQGRNNSPLHF.

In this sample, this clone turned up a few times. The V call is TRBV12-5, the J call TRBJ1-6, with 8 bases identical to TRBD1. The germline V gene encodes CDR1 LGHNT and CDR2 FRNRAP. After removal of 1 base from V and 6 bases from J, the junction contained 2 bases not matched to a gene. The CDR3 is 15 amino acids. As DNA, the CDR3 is TGTGCTAGTGGTTTGGGACAGGGGTTTAATTCACCCCTCCACTTT. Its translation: CASGLGQGFNSPLHF.